These T cell receptor beta chains were read from a single sample in a study of blood T cell repertoires in COVID-19. Profiling relied on immunoSEQ multiplex PCR, and the TCRdb table lists in-frame clones only, not all of them. In the table there are a few hundred thousand clones, about nine tenths of which are singletons. Sequencing was performed on peripheral blood. Every receptor here comes from a man under 40 who had recovered from COVID-19. Each CDR3 is given with its conserved first and last residue. D genes are given only for firm matches. The size field is filled for only some rows; it gives once, few, many or a size class.

J	size	V	D	CDR3	DNA
TRBJ2-1	NA	TRBV4-3	TRBD2	CASAQGSSGGAQIYNEQFF	TGCGCCAGCGCCCAGGGGTCTAGCGGGGGGGCGCAGATCTACAATGAGCAGTTCTTC
TRBJ2-1	NA	TRBV2	TRBD1	CASRRTGIRDEQFF	TGTGCCAGCAGGAGGACAGGGATACGGGATGAGCAGTTCTTC
TRBJ1-1	NA	TRBV5-5	NA	CASSPRTGPSTEAFF	TGTGCCAGCAGCCCCCGTACAGGCCCTAGCACTGAAGCTTTCTTT
TRBJ1-4	NA	TRBV7-9	NA	CASSPENVYKEKLFF	TGTGCCAGCAGTCCGGAGAACGTTTATAAAGAAAAACTGTTTTTT
TRBJ1-1	NA	TRBV2	NA	CASSRQVPVTEAFF	TGTGCCAGCAGTAGACAGGTCCCGGTCACTGAAGCTTTCTTT
TRBJ2-1	NA	TRBV11-3	TRBD1	CASSYTGGFYNEQFF	TGTGCCAGCAGTTATACAGGGGGCTTCTACAATGAGCAGTTCTTC
TRBJ1-2	once	TRBV3-1/TRBV3-2	TRBD1	CASSKIRGGSDGYTF	TGTGCCAGCAGCAAAATCCGAGGGGGCTCGGATGGCTACACCTTC
TRBJ2-1	NA	TRBV3-1/TRBV3-2	NA	CASSPGQEQFF	TGTGCCAGCAGCCCTGGACAAGAGCAGTTCTTC
TRBJ1-5	NA	TRBV21-1	NA	CASSKRSSADSNQPQHF	TGTGCCAGCAGCAAGAGGTCATCGGCGGATAGCAATCAGCCCCAGCATTTT
TRBJ2-7	NA	TRBV6-8	NA	CASRDVRAYEQYF	TGTGCCAGCAGAGACGTCAGGGCCTACGAGCAGTACTTC
TRBJ1-6	NA	TRBV6-2/TRBV6-3	TRBD1	CASSSPYRGNLSPLHF	TGTGCCAGCAGTTCACCTTACAGGGGTAATTTATCACCCCTCCACTTT
TRBJ1-6	few	TRBV6-4	NA	CASSVGGVSGSPLHF	TGTGCCAGCAGTGTGGGGGGAGTCAGTGGATCACCCCTCCACTTT
TRBJ1-5	NA	TRBV11-2	TRBD1	CASSLELQGFSNQPQHF	TGTGCCAGCAGCTTAGAACTACAGGGGTTCAGCAATCAGCCCCAGCATTTT
TRBJ2-5	NA	TRBV15	NA	CATRRDINSETQYF	TGTGCCACCAGAAGGGACATTAATTCAGAGACCCAGTACTTC
TRBJ2-2	NA	TRBV6-5	NA	CASREGINTGELFF	TGTGCCAGCAGGGAGGGCATAAACACCGGGGAGCTGTTTTTT
TRBJ2-7	once	TRBV7-2	TRBD2	CASSTPTSGTYEQYF	TGTGCCAGCAGCACACCGACTAGCGGGACCTACGAGCAGTACTTC
TRBJ1-2	NA	TRBV7-9	NA	CASSPLISGADGYTF	TGTGCCAGCAGTCCCTTAATCTCAGGGGCGGATGGCTACACCTTC
TRBJ1-5	once	TRBV2	NA	CASSPGPTGKVDYSPQHF	TGTGCCAGCTCCCCTGGGCCAACAGGAAAGGTCGATTATTCGCCCCAGCATTTT
TRBJ1-6	NA	TRBV3-1/TRBV3-2	NA	CASGVGGNSPLHF	TGTGCCAGCGGGGTCGGGGGGAATTCACCCCTCCACTTT
TRBJ2-1	NA	TRBV5-1	TRBD1	CASSPGQGVNEQFF	TGCGCCAGCAGCCCGGGACAGGGAGTCAATGAGCAGTTCTTC
TRBJ1-2	NA	TRBV12-3/TRBV12-4	NA	CASSLSQRYGYTF	TGTGCCAGCAGTTTGAGTCAGCGGTATGGCTACACCTTC
TRBJ2-2	NA	TRBV9	NA	CASSVWFAGLNTGELFF	TGTGCCAGCAGCGTATGGTTCGCAGGGCTGAACACCGGGGAGCTGTTTTTT